The present T cell receptor (beta chain) was sequenced within a study of cytomegalovirus exposure and HLA in healthy donors. Turning to the study itself: The 110 million or so unique TCR beta sequences, from 150 million to 200 million T cells, were found by an earlier analysis.

About this clone itself: Antigen specificity is unknown.

Study-wide findings and caveats: Most subjects had HLA-A and HLA-B alleles reportedly predicted accurately by TCR beta sequences. Presence/absence analyses took donor sequencing depth as roughly uniform. CMV serostatus alone was available as immune exposure information.

CDR3 length: 16 residues. Germline values: CDR1 SGHRS, CDR2 YFSETQ. J was trimmed by 4 bases and V by 4 bases; bases with no gene match: 5. This PCR relied on a set of 60 Vbeta primers and 13 Jbeta primers. Generated by immunoSEQ multiplex PCR, the TCRdb table keeps only in-frame clones and is missing some. The sample includes around 190,000 clones, 70% to 90% of them seen just once. The J gene is TRBJ2-7, the V gene TRBV5-1, with TRBD2 matching over 16 bases. Sequenced input: PBMCs. The TCR sequence derives from a woman in her fifties or sixties in good health and CMV-seronegative. In DNA form, the CDR3 reads TGCGCCAGCAGCCTGGGACTAGCGGGAGGGACGTACGAGCAGTACTTC. Translating it yields CASSLGLAGGTYEQYF.